This T cell receptor (beta chain) emerged from a study of long-term antiretroviral therapy in people with HIV. immunoSEQ v3.0 was run at survey level. The sequencing target was 40,000-50,000 T-cell genomes per sample. Profiled with immunoSEQ multiplex PCR; TCRdb holds only in-frame clones, not every one. The sample contains approximately 24,000 clones, approximately 80% of which appear only once. This clone showed up just a few times. What it binds is not known. Study-wide points: Whichever time point was examined, clones expanded before ART dominated the repertoire.

The sample here was unsorted PBMCs, taken 1.1 years before starting antiretroviral therapy. The sequence was obtained from a woman aged 30 to 39 with HIV.

The CDR3 region is CAIDRGQGHGYTF. CDR3 nucleotides: TGTGCCATCGATCGTGGACAGGGCCATGGCTACACCTTC. The V call is TRBV10-3, the J call TRBJ1-2, with 8 nucleotides matching TRBD1. Germline trimming cut 8 bases from V and 6 bases from J; bases unmatched to any gene: 8. The CDR3 is made up of 13 amino acids. In germline, CDR1 is ENHRY, CDR2 SYGVKD.